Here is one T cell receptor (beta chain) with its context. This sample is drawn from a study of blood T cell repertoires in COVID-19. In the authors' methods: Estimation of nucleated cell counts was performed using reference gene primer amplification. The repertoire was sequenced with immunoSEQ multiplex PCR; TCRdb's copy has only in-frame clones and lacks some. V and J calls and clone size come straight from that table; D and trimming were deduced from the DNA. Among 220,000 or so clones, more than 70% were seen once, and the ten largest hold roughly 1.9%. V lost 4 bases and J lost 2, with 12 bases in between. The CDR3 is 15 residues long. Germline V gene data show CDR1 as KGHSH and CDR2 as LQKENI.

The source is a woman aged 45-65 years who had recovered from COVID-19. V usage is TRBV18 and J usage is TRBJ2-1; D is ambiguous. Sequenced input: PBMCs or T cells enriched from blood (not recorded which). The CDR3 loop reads CASSRPSRAYNEQFF. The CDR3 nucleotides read TGTGCCAGCTCACGGCCTTCTCGGGCCTACAATGAGCAGTTCTTC.